These 13 T cell receptor beta chains were sequenced from one sample in a study of T cells in Graves' hyperthyroidism and ophthalmopathy. TCR beta CDR3 regions were amplified from RNA. With the HTBI primer set, the TCR CDR3 went through a first round of RT-PCR. TCRdb fed the multiplex PCR reads into MiXCR, producing one record per CDR3 protein. The sample lists some 200,000 distinct CDR3 sequences, over 15% occurring once. The sequencing input was blood. The receptors were sampled from a man aged 45-65 years with Graves' hyperthyroidism.

This clonotype was seen a handful of times. The chain recombines TRBV9 with TRBJ2-3; 11 bases agree with TRBD1. The V gene's germline CDR1 is SGDLS and CDR2 YYNGEE. This CDR3 is built from 17 residues. Unmatched junction bases numbered 8, after V lost 1 base and J lost 4 bases. This chain's CDR3 is CASSVKPQGQGADTQYF. CDR3 in DNA: TGTGCCAGCAGCGTAAAACCGCAGGGACAGGGGGCAGATACGCAGTATTTT.

This clonotype has only a few counts. The chain is built from TRBV5-1 and TRBJ2-3, with 8 bases aligning to TRBD1. The CDR3 spans 15 residues. After removal of 2 bases from V and 4 bases from J, the junction contained 6 bases not matched to a gene. CDR1 is SGHRS and CDR2 is YFSETQ in the germline V gene. The CDR3 DNA reads TGCGCCAGCAGCTTCGCTGGACAGGGCCCAGATACGCAGTATTTT. It codes for CASSFAGQGPDTQYF. Full variable domain (missing parts from reference TRBV5-1 and TRBJ2-3): KAGVTQTPRYLIKTRGQQVTLSCSPISGHRSVSWYQQTPGQGLQFLFEYFSETQRNKGNFPGRFSGRQFSNSRSEMNVSTLELGDSALYLCASSFAGQGPDTQYFGPGTRLTVL.

This clonotype was seen a few times. V usage is TRBV5-1 and J usage is TRBJ2-1, with D tentatively TRBD2 (6 bases). This CDR3 region has 14 residues. CDR1 and CDR2 (germline): SGHRS, YFSETQ. The V end was cut by 1 base, the J end by 5 bases, with 10 bases between. The CDR3 coding sequence is TGCGCCAGCAGCTTGAGGAGGGCGGACAATGAGCAGTTCTTC. Protein sequence: CASSLRRADNEQFF.

This clonotype was detected a few times. The gene calls are TRBV6-2 or TRBV6-3 and TRBJ2-2; the D call may be TRBD1 or TRBD2 (5 bases each). Germline loops: CDR1 MNHEY, CDR2 SVGEGT. Trimming pared 3 bases from V and 6 bases from J, leaving 8 bases between. The CDR3 covers 13 residues. The CDR3 bases are TGTGCCAGCAGTTATATGGGGGCCGGGGAGCTGTTTTTT. As protein: CASSYMGAGELFF.

This clonotype was detected ten times or more. The CDR3 is CASSPTSDYPDTQYF. The CDR3 coding sequence is TGTGCCAGCAGCCCGACTAGTGATTACCCAGATACGCAGTATTTT. The V call is TRBV6-1, the J call TRBJ2-3; TRBD2 might be the D (6 bases). The CDR3 extends over 15 amino acids. V dropped 6 bases and J dropped 4 bases, with 17 bases sitting between them. Germline CDR1 and CDR2: MNHNS and SASEGT.

This clonotype was observed at least ten times. The chain couples TRBV11-2 to TRBJ2-5; D possibly corresponds to TRBD1 (6 bases). Germline CDR1 SGHAT, CDR2 FQNNGV. With 3 bases removed from V and 4 bases from J, the gap between germline ends came to 12 bases. The CDR3 has 14 amino acids. As DNA, the CDR3 is TGTGCCAGCAGCTTCACAGGGCGGGTAGAGACCCAGTACTTC. Amino acids: CASSFTGRVETQYF.

This clonotype was seen at least ten times. The chain employs TRBV18 and TRBJ2-3, with D possibly matching TRBD2 (7 bases). Trimming pared 3 bases from V and 3 bases from J, leaving 19 bases between. Germline CDR1 reads KGHSH; CDR2 reads LQKENI. This CDR3 contains 17 residues. The CDR3 reads CASSPFRGRAGTDTQYF. CDR3 nucleotides: TGTGCCAGCTCACCTTTTAGGGGGAGGGCCGGAACAGATACGCAGTATTTT.

This clonotype has a handful of counts. The gene calls are TRBV6-1 and TRBJ1-4; no clear D. CDR3 length equals 15 residues. Germline V gene data show CDR1 as MNHNS and CDR2 as SASEGT. The V and J ends lost 5 bases and 2 bases respectively, with 12 bases between them. The CDR3 loop reads CASSSTPGTNEKLFF. DNA for the CDR3: TGTGCCAGCAGTTCAACCCCTGGGACTAATGAAAAACTGTTTTTT.

This clonotype was picked up many times. The V call is TRBV29-1, the J call TRBJ1-4; D gene ambiguous. With 7 bases removed from V and 8 bases from J, the gap between germline ends came to 14 bases. The CDR3 consists of 12 residues. Germline values: CDR1 SQVTM, CDR2 ANQGSEA. The CDR3, as DNA: TGCAGCGCCGGTCCCTCTGCCGAAAAACTGTTTTTT. As protein: CSAGPSAEKLFF.

This clonotype was picked up many times. V and J are TRBV27 and TRBJ2-7, with TRBD1 matching over 9 bases. Germline lookup yields CDR1 MNHEY and CDR2 SMNVEV (reference sequence). The trim removed 5 bases at V and 2 bases at J, leaving 7 bases unmatched. This CDR3 spans 15 amino acids. CDR3 DNA sequence: TGTGCCAGCAGTCTATTGGGACAGGGTGCCTACGAGCAGTACTTC. Its translation: CASSLLGQGAYEQYF.

As for this clonotype: A much larger clone lies a single base off, so this may be a read error. The chain joins TRBV7-2 to TRBJ1-1, with no clear D. Germline CDR1 SGHTA, CDR2 FQGNSA. Trimming stripped 5 bases from V and 5 bases from J, with 12 bases between. The CDR3 contains 13 residues. The CDR3 DNA sequence: TGTGCCAGCAGCGTTGGGATGGGGACTGAAGCTTTCTTT. Translated: CASSVGMGTEAFF.

The chain couples TRBV30 to TRBJ1-2; tentatively, D is TRBD1 (5 bases). The V end lost 0 bases, the J end lost 4 bases, and 15 bases lay between the germline ends. Germline CDR1 GTSNPN, CDR2 SVGIG (reference sequence). This CDR3 has 15 amino acids. As DNA, the CDR3 is TGTGCCTGGAGTGTAAAGGAGTGGGGGGGCTATGGCTACACCTTC. As protein: CAWSVKEWGGYGYTF.

V and J are TRBV10-3 and TRBJ2-7; D possibly corresponds to TRBD2 (5 bases). This CDR3 spans 15 amino acids. V gave up 7 bases and J gave up 1 base, with 17 bases separating them. CDR1 is ENHRY, CDR2 SYGVKD, per germline. CDR3 sequence reads: CAIIQLVIRSYEQYF. The CDR3 bases are TGTGCCATCATTCAACTAGTAATAAGATCCTACGAGCAGTACTTC.